The following is a TCR beta chain sequence with its context. Its matching antigen is unknown. The ends were cut back, 2 bases at V and 0 bases at J, with 11 bases in the middle. There are 15 residues in the CDR3. The germline V gene encodes CDR1 SGDLS and CDR2 YYNGEE. All of the isolated RNA was reverse transcribed, so expressed TCRB transcripts were sequenced. Measured with immunoSEQ multiplex PCR; TCRdb has only the in-frame clones, and not every one. The sample yields some 700,000 clones, about an eighth seen once. This sample is drawn from a study of beta chain features in type 1 diabetes. Study-wide results and limits: In comparison with healthy donors, patients had naive, central memory and Treg TCRB repertoires that appeared more similar. The study found moderately but significantly shorter TCRB CDR3s in all four CD4+ subsets of Type 1 diabetes patients.

The source is a young man with type 1 diabetes. The sequenced material came from naive CD4+ T cells from blood. V is TRBV9 and J is TRBJ1-2; no reliable D call. For the CDR3, the DNA is TGTGCCAGCAGCGTGTCCGGAGACTCTAACTATGGCTACACCTTC. This gives the protein CASSVSGDSNYGYTF.